Below, 7 T cell receptor beta chains from the same sample are listed, as sequenced in a study of T cells in Graves' hyperthyroidism and ophthalmopathy. Amplified TCR beta CDR3 regions derived from RNA transcripts. When the TCR CDR3 underwent first-round RT-PCR, the HTBI primer set was used. One entry per CDR3 protein results from TCRdb running MiXCR on the multiplex PCR reads. The sample comprises about 320,000 distinct CDR3 sequences, roughly 17% of which are singletons, and 33% rests with the top ten. The sample comprised blood. Receptor source: a man aged 30 to 45 with Graves' hyperthyroidism.

The chain couples TRBV15 to TRBJ2-1; the D gene is possibly TRBD1 (5 bases). Trimming left V 0 bases short and J 7 bases short, with 16 bases between. The germline V gene has CDR1 LNHNV and CDR2 YYDKDF (reference sequence). The CDR3 extends over 16 amino acids. The CDR3 DNA reads as TGTGCCACCAGCAGAGATCAGGGCAGGGTAGGGAATGAGCAGTTCTTC. Translation: CATSRDQGRVGNEQFF.

On this clonotype: A much larger clone lies one base from this, so it may be a read error. V gene TRBV11-2 combines with J gene TRBJ2-7; D gene unclear. Germline V gives CDR1 SGHAT, CDR2 FQNNGV. CDR3 length equals 12 residues. CDR3 sequence (DNA): TGTGCCAGCAGCAGCACCTCCTGCGAGCAGTACTTC. As protein: CASSSTSCEQYF.

This clonotype was counted between two and nine times. The V and J genes are TRBV7-2 and TRBJ1-3; D not certain. Looked up from germline, CDR1 is SGHTA and CDR2 is FQGNSA. This CDR3 has 15 residues. V gave up 3 bases and J gave up 0 bases, with 9 bases separating them. The CDR3 spells CASSLDLPSGNTIYF. The CDR3 bases are TGTGCCAGCAGCTTGGATTTACCCTCTGGAAACACCATATATTTT.

This rearrangement joins TRBV12-3 or TRBV12-4 to TRBJ2-4, with TRBD2 matching 10 bases. The CDR3 totals 15 residues. Losses at the gene ends were 6 bases for V and 8 bases for J; bases not matched to a gene: 10. CDR3 residues: CASSTQREGRDIQYF. Here the CDR3 DNA reads TGTGCCAGCAGCACCCAGCGGGAGGGCCGGGACATTCAGTACTTC.

This clonotype was observed many times. This sequence joins TRBV2 and TRBJ2-5; D could derive from TRBD1 or TRBD2 (6 bases each). Deletions cut 11 bases from V and 3 bases from J, with 13 bases between. The germline gives CDR1 SNHLY, CDR2 FYNNEI. This CDR3 has 12 amino acids. The CDR3 here is CASGGTEETQYF. The CDR3 bases are TGTGCCTCCGGGGGCACCGAAGAGACCCAGTACTTC.

The J gene is TRBJ2-1, the V gene TRBV19; 10 bases line up with TRBD2. Germline V gene sequence: CDR1 LNHDA, CDR2 SQIVND (reference sequence). V was clipped by 3 bases and J by 9 bases; unmatched bases: 17. The CDR3 is 18 amino acids. CDR3 sequence: CASSIASGSDVRYGEQFF. The CDR3 DNA follows: TGTGCCAGTAGTATTGCTAGCGGGAGTGACGTCCGATACGGTGAGCAGTTCTTC.

This sequence joins TRBV5-5 and TRBJ2-2, with D perhaps matching TRBD2 (6 bases). V lost 5 bases, J lost 9 bases, and 23 bases lay in between. Germline values: CDR1 SGHKS, CDR2 YYEKEE (reference sequence). CDR3 length: 16 amino acids. DNA for the CDR3: TGTGCCAGCAGTACCGGACTACTTCTTGATTTTAGGGAGCTGTTTTTT. This codes for CASSTGLLLDFRELFF.